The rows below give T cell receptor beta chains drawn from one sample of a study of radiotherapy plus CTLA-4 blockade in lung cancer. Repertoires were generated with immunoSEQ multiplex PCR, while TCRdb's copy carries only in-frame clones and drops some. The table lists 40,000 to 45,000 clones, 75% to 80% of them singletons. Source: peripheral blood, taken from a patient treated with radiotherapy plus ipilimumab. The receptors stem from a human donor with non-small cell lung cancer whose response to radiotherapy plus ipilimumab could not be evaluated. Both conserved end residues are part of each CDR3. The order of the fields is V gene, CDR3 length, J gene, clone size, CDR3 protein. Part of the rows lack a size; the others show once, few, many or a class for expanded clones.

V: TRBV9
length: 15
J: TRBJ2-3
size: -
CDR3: CASSVMSGTGDTQYF

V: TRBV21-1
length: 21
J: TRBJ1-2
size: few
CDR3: CASSKEPMLRAGNPKGDGYTF

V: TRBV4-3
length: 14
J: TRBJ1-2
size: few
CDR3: CASSPSGGNYGYTF

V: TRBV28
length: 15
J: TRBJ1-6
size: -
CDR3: CASSSIDRDDSPLHF

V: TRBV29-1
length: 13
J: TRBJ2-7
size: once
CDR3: CSVDGPGRNEQYF

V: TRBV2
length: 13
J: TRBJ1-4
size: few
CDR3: CASRYGTPEKLFF

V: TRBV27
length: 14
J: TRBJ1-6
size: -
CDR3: CASSYKGTGALLHF

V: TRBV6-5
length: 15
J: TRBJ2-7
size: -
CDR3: CASSLQRNPPSEQYF

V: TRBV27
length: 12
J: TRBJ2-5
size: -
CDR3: CASSRYQETQYF

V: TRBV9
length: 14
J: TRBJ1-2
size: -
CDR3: CASSTSTAFYGYTF

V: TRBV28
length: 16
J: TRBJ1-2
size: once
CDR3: CASSIIASSLYYGYTF

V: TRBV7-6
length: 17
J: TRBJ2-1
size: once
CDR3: CASSLKGTSGGYNEQFF

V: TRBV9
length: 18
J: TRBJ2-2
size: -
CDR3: CASSVAPGTGGRTGELFF

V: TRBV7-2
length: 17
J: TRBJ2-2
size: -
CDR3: CASSLNSGAPSSGELFF

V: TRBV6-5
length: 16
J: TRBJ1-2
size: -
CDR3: CASSYVRTGGGYGYTF

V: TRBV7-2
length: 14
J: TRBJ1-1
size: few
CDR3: CASSPLRVNTEAFF

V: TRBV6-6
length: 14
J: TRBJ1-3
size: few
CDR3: CASSPDRVGNTIYF

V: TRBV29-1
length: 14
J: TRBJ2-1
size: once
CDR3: CSVTRDRTYNEQFF

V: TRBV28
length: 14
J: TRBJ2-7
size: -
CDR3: CASSSVAGSYEQYF

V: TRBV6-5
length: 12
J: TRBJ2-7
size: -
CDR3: CASSTIRGYPSF

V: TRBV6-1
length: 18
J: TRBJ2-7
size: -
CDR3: CASSEGDRGLPPSYEQYF

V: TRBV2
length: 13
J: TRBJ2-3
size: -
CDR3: CASSEEAEDTQYF

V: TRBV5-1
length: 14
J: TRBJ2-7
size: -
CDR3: CASNLGANPDEQYF

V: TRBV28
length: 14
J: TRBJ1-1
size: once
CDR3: CASSGGQRNTEAFF

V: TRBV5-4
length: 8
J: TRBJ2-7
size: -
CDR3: CASSPEDF

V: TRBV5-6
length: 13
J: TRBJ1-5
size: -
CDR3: CASSLNRGRPQHF

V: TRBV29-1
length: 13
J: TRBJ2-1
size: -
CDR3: CSVGQAYYNEQFF

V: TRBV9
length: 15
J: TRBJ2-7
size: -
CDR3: CASSRLGGTADEQYF

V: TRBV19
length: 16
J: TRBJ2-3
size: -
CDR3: CASSIEAGGSTDTQYF

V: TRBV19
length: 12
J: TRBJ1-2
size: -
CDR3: CASSIRGQGYTF

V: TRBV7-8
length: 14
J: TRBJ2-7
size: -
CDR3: CASSLAGGGYEQYF

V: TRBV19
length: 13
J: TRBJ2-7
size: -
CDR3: CASSAVGTYEQYF

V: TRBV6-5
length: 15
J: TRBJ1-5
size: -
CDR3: CASSYSRGGHQPQHF

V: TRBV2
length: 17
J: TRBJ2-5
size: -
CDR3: CASSVLGQGANKETQYF

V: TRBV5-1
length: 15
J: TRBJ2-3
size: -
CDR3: CASSLSGPTTDTQYF

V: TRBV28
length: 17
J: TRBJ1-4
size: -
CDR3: CASSSPADRGGGEKLFF

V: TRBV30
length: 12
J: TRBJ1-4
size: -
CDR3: CAWRTPAEKLFF

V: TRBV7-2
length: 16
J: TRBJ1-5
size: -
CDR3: CASSLGPGVGYQPQHF

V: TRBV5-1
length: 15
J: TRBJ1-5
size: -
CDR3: CASSLDGVNNQPQHF

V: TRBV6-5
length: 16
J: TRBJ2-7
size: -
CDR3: CASSYSRGQVAYEQYF

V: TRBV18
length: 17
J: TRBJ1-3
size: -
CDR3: CASSPLRGASKLNTIYF